The 7 T cell receptor beta chains reported below all come from one sample, sequenced in a study of T cell changes during pregnancy in multiple sclerosis. Here immunoSEQ multiplex PCR was the method, and the copy in TCRdb shows in-frame clones only, minus some. This sample has roughly 100,000 clones; around 90% occur once, and the top ten carry approximately 1.5%. The input for sequencing was peripheral blood, taken before pregnancy. All receptors come from a female donor with multiple sclerosis, enrolled in a pregnancy study.

The CDR3 is CASSAGTSGRETQYF. Here the CDR3 DNA reads TGTGCCAGCAGCGCCGGGACTAGCGGGAGAGAGACCCAGTACTTC. The rearrangement links TRBV7-3 to TRBJ2-5; 14 bases are shared with TRBD2. V dropped 5 bases and J dropped 4; count of bases not matched to a gene: 3. The CDR3 is 15 residues long. CDR1 SGHTA and CDR2 FQGTGA come from the germline V gene.

V and J are TRBV11-2 and TRBJ1-3; D not certain. The CDR3 covers 14 residues. V was pared by 5 bases and J by 3 bases, with 11 bases between. The germline gives CDR1 SGHAT, CDR2 FQNNGV. The DNA of the CDR3 is TGTGCCAGCAGCCCCGGGGAGCTTGGAAACACCATATATTTT. Protein sequence: CASSPGELGNTIYF. The complete variable domain, with remaining parts taken from reference TRBV11-2 and TRBJ1-3, reads EAGVAQSPRYKIIEKRQSVAFWCNPISGHATLYWYQQILGQGPKLLIQFQNNGVVDDSQLPKDRFSAERLKGVDSTLKIQPAKLEDSAVYLCASSPGELGNTIYFGEGSWLTVV.

The count of this clone is one. An end of the junction does not agree with germline; a read error may underlie this. The J gene is TRBJ2-3, the V gene TRBV19, with D unclear. In germline, CDR1 is LNHDA, CDR2 SQIVND (reference sequence). The CDR3 totals 14 residues. The CDR3 DNA reads as TGTGCCAGTCGTATAGCTTCTAGCACAGATACGCAGTATTTT. It yields the protein CASRIASSTDTQYF.

V gene TRBV28 combines with J gene TRBJ2-5; 8 positions agree with TRBD2. Trimming removed 1 base from V and 5 bases from J; junction bases left unmatched: 12. Germline V gene sequence: CDR1 MDHEN, CDR2 SYDVKM. This CDR3 comprises 17 residues. The CDR3 protein is CASSLSPSAGVRETQYF. CDR3 nucleotide sequence: TGTGCCAGCAGTTTATCCCCTTCAGCGGGAGTCCGGGAGACCCAGTACTTC.

This chain joins TRBV5-4 and TRBJ2-7, with D uncertain. Germline V gives CDR1 SGHNT, CDR2 YYREEE (reference sequence). Trimming removed 1 base from V and 1 base from J, with 6 bases in between. This CDR3 is 13 amino acids long. The CDR3 nucleotides are TGTGCCAGCAGCTTGCTGTCTTCCTACGAGCAGTACTTC. It translates to CASSLLSSYEQYF.

Here the CDR3 reads CASSLRHIDFRRSEAFF. CDR3 nucleotide sequence: TGTGCCAGCAGCTTACGGCACATAGACTTCCGACGGAGTGAAGCTTTCTTT. The V call is TRBV7-2, the J call TRBJ1-1; D remains unclear. The CDR3 sequence is 17 residues long. Trimming cost V 2 bases and J 7 bases, with 23 bases left between them. Germline assignment: CDR1 SGHTA and CDR2 FQGNSA.

This chain joins TRBV5-4 and TRBJ2-5; TRBD1 agrees at 8 bases. CDR3 length: 15 amino acids. CDR1 SGHNT and CDR2 YYREEE come from the germline V gene (reference sequence). V lost 3 bases and J lost 2; bases outside the gene matches: 6. The DNA for the CDR3 is TGTGCCAGCAGCTCCACAGGGGGAGGTCAAGAGACCCAGTACTTC. Protein product: CASSSTGGGQETQYF.